The 19 T cell receptor beta chains given below trace back to one sample, sequenced in a study of post-analysis software for immune sequencing data. General study points: TRBV5-6, TRBV5-1 and TRBV20-1 were among a handful of TRBV segments more frequent in patients than controls.

What these receptors recognize is not known. Included in the TCR beta cDNA libraries were unique molecular identifiers. Each CDR3 protein gets one entry after TCRdb re-called the PCR reads with MiXCR. Among roughly 870,000 distinct CDR3 sequences listed, approximately 50% were seen once. The specimen sequenced was blood. These receptors were collected from a girl between 10 and 17 years old with multiple sclerosis.

V and J are TRBV21-1 and TRBJ1-1; the table names TRBD1, a call not compared with the DNA. TRBV21-1 is a documented pseudogene. The CDR3 contains 13 residues. The CDR3 sequence: CANLQGSNTEAFF. In DNA, the CDR3 is TGTGCCAACTTACAGGGGTCGAACACTGAAGCTTTCTTT.

The V gene is TRBV5-1, the J gene TRBJ1-1; 10 bases fit TRBD1. Per germline, CDR1 SGHRS and CDR2 YFSETQ. The junction had 3 bases not matched to a gene; V was cut back by 0 bases and J by 1 base. The CDR3 is 16 residues long. The CDR3 protein is CASSLEGQGPNTEAFF. For the CDR3, the DNA is TGCGCCAGCAGCTTGGAGGGACAGGGGCCGAACACTGAAGCTTTCTTT.

The gene calls are TRBV7-9 and TRBJ1-1; 8 bases agree with TRBD1. The CDR3 has 15 amino acids. The J segment lost 6 bases and the V segment lost 3 bases, leaving 9 bases of the junction unmatched. Germline-derived CDR1 and CDR2 are SEHNR and FQNEAQ (reference sequence). The CDR3 loop is CASSLGGQVVSEAFF. The DNA of the CDR3 is TGTGCCAGCAGCTTGGGGGGACAGGTAGTGTCTGAAGCTTTCTTT.

This clonotype was counted between two and nine times. The chain uses TRBV20-1 and TRBJ2-7, with D hard to call. Trimming cost V 1 base and J 6 bases, with 10 bases left between them. Germline V gives CDR1 DFQATT, CDR2 SNEGSKA (reference sequence). The CDR3 is made up of 12 amino acids. The CDR3 spells CSARVQAREQYF. In DNA, the CDR3 is TGCAGTGCTAGAGTCCAGGCACGCGAGCAGTACTTC.

J is TRBJ1-2 and V is TRBV12-3 or TRBV12-4; D gene uncertain. Trimming removed 5 bases from V and 7 bases from J, with 17 bases in between. CDR3 length equals 14 residues. The chain's CDR3 is CASSPRAVGSGYTF. The CDR3 nucleotides are TGTGCCAGCAGTCCGAGGGCGGTAGGTTCTGGCTACACCTTC.

The chain recombines TRBV7-3 with TRBJ2-1; either TRBD1 or TRBD2 may fit D (5 bases each). The CDR3 loop spans 16 amino acids. Germline V CDR1 and CDR2: SGHTA, FQGTGA. The V end lost 3 bases, the J end lost 0 bases, and 12 bases lay between the germline ends. DNA of the CDR3: TGTGCCAGCAGCTTCAGCGAGGGGAGCTCCTACAATGAGCAGTTCTTC. Protein product: CASSFSEGSSYNEQFF. The variable domain in full, completed from reference TRBV7-3 and TRBJ2-1, reads GAGVSQTPSNKVTEKGKYVELRCDPISGHTALYWYRQSLGQGPEFLIYFQGTGAADDSGLPNDRFFAVRPEGSVSTLKIQRTERGDSAVYLCASSFSEGSSYNEQFFGPGTRLTVL.

The chain links TRBV2 to TRBJ1-2; D is undetermined. The CDR3 contains 12 residues. Deletions cut 7 bases from V and 2 bases from J, with 8 bases between. Germline CDR1 and CDR2: SNHLY and FYNNEI. The CDR3 DNA reads TGTGCCAGCAAGAAAGGGAACTATGGCTACACCTTC. Its protein product is CASKKGNYGYTF.

This chain connects TRBV7-8 to TRBJ2-1, with a possible D match to TRBD1 (5 bases). The CDR3 loop spans 16 amino acids. V was cut by 5 bases and J by 4 bases, with 18 bases left in between. Looked up from germline, CDR1 is SGHVS and CDR2 is FQNEAQ. In DNA, the CDR3 is TGTGCCAGCAGCATACTACCGGACACCCTTTACAATGAGCAGTTCTTC. This gives the protein CASSILPDTLYNEQFF.

The chain joins TRBV3-1 to TRBJ2-5, with D possibly TRBD2 on 5 matching bases. The tail of the sequence fits TRBJ2-7 better, so the J call may be wrong. Per germline, CDR1 LGHDT and CDR2 YNNKEL (reference sequence). The CDR3 is 14 residues long. CDR3 in amino acids: CASSPLAAVYEQYF. The DNA for the CDR3 is TGTGCCAGCAGCCCCCTAGCAGCCGTCTACGAGCAGTACTTC.

The V call is TRBV11-2, the J call TRBJ2-7; a weak D match, TRBD1 (5 bases). The CDR3 runs 13 residues. V was cut by 3 bases and J by 1 base, with 7 bases left in between. The germline gives CDR1 SGHAT, CDR2 FQNNGV. CDR3 DNA sequence: TGTGCCAGCAGCTTGACAGAGTCCTACGAGCAGTACTTC. This codes for CASSLTESYEQYF.

The V call is TRBV7-9, the J call TRBJ2-3; 12 bases match TRBD1. The CDR3 spans 16 residues. Germline CDR1 and CDR2: SEHNR and FQNEAQ (reference sequence). J gave up 4 bases and V 8 bases, and 10 bases lay outside the gene matches. This chain's CDR3 is CASVARGTGGADTQYF. In DNA, the CDR3 is TGTGCCAGCGTCGCGCGTGGGACAGGGGGCGCAGATACGCAGTATTTT.

The chain joins TRBV13 to TRBJ2-7, with D perhaps being TRBD1 or TRBD2 (6 bases each). CDR3 size: 13 residues. V lost 3 bases and J lost 6, with 12 bases in between. Germline V lookup: CDR1 PRHDT, CDR2 FYEKMQ (reference sequence). CDR3: CASSLKGGSEQYF. In DNA, the CDR3 is TGTGCCAGCAGCTTGAAGGGGGGAAGCGAGCAGTACTTC.

This sequence joins TRBV5-1 and TRBJ2-1; 7 bases map to TRBD1. J lost 2 bases, V lost 4 bases, and 6 bases had no gene match. The CDR3 extends over 15 amino acids. Germline V lookup: CDR1 SGHRS, CDR2 YFSETQ. For the CDR3, the DNA is TGCGCCAGCAGCCGGGACAGATCTCCCTACAATGAGCAGTTCTTC. Its protein product is CASSRDRSPYNEQFF.

V usage is TRBV2 and J usage is TRBJ1-5; a possible D gene is TRBD1 (5 bases). Trimming took 4 bases from V and 3 from J, leaving 13 bases between them. The germline CDR1 and CDR2 sequences are SNHLY and FYNNEI. The CDR3 runs 15 residues. This CDR3 is CASSVWGSLNQPQHF. The CDR3 region has the DNA TGTGCCAGCAGTGTTTGGGGGTCGCTCAATCAGCCCCAGCATTTT.

The chain recombines TRBV7-3 with TRBJ1-2; D is undetermined. This CDR3 comprises 13 residues. V was clipped by 3 bases and J by 6 bases, with 11 bases between them. Germline CDR1 is SGHTA and CDR2 is FQGTGA. The CDR3 loop reads CASSFWVKDGYTF. DNA of the CDR3: TGTGCCAGCAGCTTTTGGGTAAAGGATGGCTACACCTTC.

The chain employs TRBV28 and TRBJ2-7; D ambiguous. The CDR3 is made up of 14 amino acids. The V end lost 1 base, the J end lost 2 bases, and 9 bases lay between the germline ends. CDR1 is MDHEN and CDR2 is SYDVKM in the germline V gene. CDR3: CASSLYSSTYEQYF. The CDR3 nucleotides read TGTGCCAGCAGTTTATATTCCAGCACCTACGAGCAGTACTTC.

V and J are TRBV12-3 or TRBV12-4 and TRBJ2-5; TRBD2 is a possible D gene (5 bases). V lost 8 bases and J lost 1, with 14 bases in between. CDR3 length: 14 amino acids. The CDR3 nucleotides are TGTGCCAGCGGAACCGGGGTCACCCAAGAGACCCAGTACTTC. Translation gives CASGTGVTQETQYF.

This clonotype was counted between two and nine times. The chain couples TRBV29-1 to TRBJ2-5, with 14 bases fitting TRBD2. Per the germline V gene, CDR1 is SQVTM and CDR2 is ANQGSEA. The CDR3 has 16 residues. Trimming removed 4 bases from V and 5 bases from J; junction bases left unmatched: 9. The CDR3 is CSVGLAGGMGSETQYF. In DNA form, the CDR3 reads TGCAGCGTTGGACTAGCGGGAGGGATGGGGTCGGAGACCCAGTACTTC.

This clonotype was seen a handful of times. This chain links TRBV18 with TRBJ1-1, with 7 bases lining up with TRBD1. V was pared by 3 bases and J by 1 base, with 5 bases of the junction left unmatched. This CDR3 contains 15 residues. Germline CDR1 and CDR2: KGHSH and LQKENI. CDR3 sequence: CASSPREGANTEAFF. The CDR3 nucleotides are TGTGCCAGCTCACCCCGGGAGGGGGCGAACACTGAAGCTTTCTTT.